Following are 7 T cell receptor beta chains from one sample sequenced in a study of cytomegalovirus exposure and HLA in healthy donors (TCRdb year 2017). Library generation was performed with the immunoSEQ multiplex PCR assay. In its TCRdb copy, this immuneACCESS table keeps in-frame sequences only and misses some clones. Where compared with another copy, unresolved V genes explain less than half of these, and the others have no known cause. This sample gives over 75,000 clones in total; about 85% of them show up just once. The top ten constitute 20% to 25% of the sample. The sample comprised PBMCs. Receptor source: a man aged 18-30 years in good health and CMV-seropositive.

V is TRBV9 and J is TRBJ2-3, with 11 nucleotides matching TRBD2. This CDR3 has 15 residues. V gave up 3 bases and J gave up 5 bases; unmatched junction bases: 5. Germline CDR1 reads SGDLS; CDR2 reads YYNGEE. The CDR3 spells CASSATSGSGDTQYF. Written as DNA, the CDR3 is TGTGCCAGCAGCGCCACTAGCGGGAGTGGAGATACGCAGTATTTT.

The table lists this clone with a few counts. V is TRBV18 and J is TRBJ2-7; no reliable D call. Per germline, CDR1 KGHSH and CDR2 LQKENI. V shed 6 bases and J shed 1 base, with 13 bases lying between them. The CDR3 has 14 amino acids. For the CDR3, the DNA is TGTGCCAGCTCCCCTCGTCCCGGTTCCTACGAGCAGTACTTC. Protein product: CASSPRPGSYEQYF.

V gene TRBV7-8 combines with J gene TRBJ2-3, with TRBD2 identical over 7 bases. The CDR3 has 17 amino acids. In germline, CDR1 is SGHVS, CDR2 FQNEAQ. The V segment lost 2 bases and the J segment 5 bases; nucleotides outside the gene matches: 13. The CDR3, as DNA: TGTGCCAGCAGCTTAAGGGGTACAGCGGGACGAGGAGATACGCAGTATTTT. Amino acids: CASSLRGTAGRGDTQYF.

The genes are TRBV19 and TRBJ1-3; TRBD1 matches 7 bases. V gave up 11 bases and J gave up 3 bases; unmatched junction bases: 4. Germline V gene lookup returns CDR1 LNHDA and CDR2 SQIVND (reference sequence). This CDR3 has 12 amino acids. As DNA, the CDR3 is TGTGCCTCCTGGGACAGTGGAAACACCATATATTTT. Encoded protein: CASWDSGNTIYF.

The rearrangement joins TRBV7-2 to TRBJ2-2; 14 positions match TRBD2. V gave up 5 bases and J gave up 2 bases; unmatched junction bases: 10. This CDR3 has 19 residues. Germline V gene sequence: CDR1 SGHTA, CDR2 FQGNSA. CDR3 sequence: CASSPGTSGSWGNTGELFF. The DNA for the CDR3 is TGTGCCAGCAGCCCCGGGACTAGCGGGAGTTGGGGAAACACCGGGGAGCTGTTTTTT.

V usage is TRBV28 and J usage is TRBJ1-5, with 9 bases identical to TRBD1. From germline, CDR1 is MDHEN and CDR2 SYDVKM. Trimming at V came to 2 bases and at J to 7 bases, leaving 3 bases not matched to a gene. CDR3 length equals 14 residues. The CDR3 loop reads CASSLGTGWQPQHF. For the CDR3, the DNA is TGTGCCAGCAGTTTAGGGACAGGGTGGCAGCCCCAGCATTTT.

This chain connects TRBV7-9 to TRBJ2-7; TRBD2 might be the D (5 bases). This CDR3 comprises 13 residues. The V gene lost 5 bases and the J gene lost 5 bases, with 13 bases spanning the gap. Germline CDR1 SEHNR, CDR2 FQNEAQ (reference sequence). DNA of the CDR3: TGTGCCAGCAGCCAACCCGGGAATCACGAGCAGTACTTC. Translation: CASSQPGNHEQYF.